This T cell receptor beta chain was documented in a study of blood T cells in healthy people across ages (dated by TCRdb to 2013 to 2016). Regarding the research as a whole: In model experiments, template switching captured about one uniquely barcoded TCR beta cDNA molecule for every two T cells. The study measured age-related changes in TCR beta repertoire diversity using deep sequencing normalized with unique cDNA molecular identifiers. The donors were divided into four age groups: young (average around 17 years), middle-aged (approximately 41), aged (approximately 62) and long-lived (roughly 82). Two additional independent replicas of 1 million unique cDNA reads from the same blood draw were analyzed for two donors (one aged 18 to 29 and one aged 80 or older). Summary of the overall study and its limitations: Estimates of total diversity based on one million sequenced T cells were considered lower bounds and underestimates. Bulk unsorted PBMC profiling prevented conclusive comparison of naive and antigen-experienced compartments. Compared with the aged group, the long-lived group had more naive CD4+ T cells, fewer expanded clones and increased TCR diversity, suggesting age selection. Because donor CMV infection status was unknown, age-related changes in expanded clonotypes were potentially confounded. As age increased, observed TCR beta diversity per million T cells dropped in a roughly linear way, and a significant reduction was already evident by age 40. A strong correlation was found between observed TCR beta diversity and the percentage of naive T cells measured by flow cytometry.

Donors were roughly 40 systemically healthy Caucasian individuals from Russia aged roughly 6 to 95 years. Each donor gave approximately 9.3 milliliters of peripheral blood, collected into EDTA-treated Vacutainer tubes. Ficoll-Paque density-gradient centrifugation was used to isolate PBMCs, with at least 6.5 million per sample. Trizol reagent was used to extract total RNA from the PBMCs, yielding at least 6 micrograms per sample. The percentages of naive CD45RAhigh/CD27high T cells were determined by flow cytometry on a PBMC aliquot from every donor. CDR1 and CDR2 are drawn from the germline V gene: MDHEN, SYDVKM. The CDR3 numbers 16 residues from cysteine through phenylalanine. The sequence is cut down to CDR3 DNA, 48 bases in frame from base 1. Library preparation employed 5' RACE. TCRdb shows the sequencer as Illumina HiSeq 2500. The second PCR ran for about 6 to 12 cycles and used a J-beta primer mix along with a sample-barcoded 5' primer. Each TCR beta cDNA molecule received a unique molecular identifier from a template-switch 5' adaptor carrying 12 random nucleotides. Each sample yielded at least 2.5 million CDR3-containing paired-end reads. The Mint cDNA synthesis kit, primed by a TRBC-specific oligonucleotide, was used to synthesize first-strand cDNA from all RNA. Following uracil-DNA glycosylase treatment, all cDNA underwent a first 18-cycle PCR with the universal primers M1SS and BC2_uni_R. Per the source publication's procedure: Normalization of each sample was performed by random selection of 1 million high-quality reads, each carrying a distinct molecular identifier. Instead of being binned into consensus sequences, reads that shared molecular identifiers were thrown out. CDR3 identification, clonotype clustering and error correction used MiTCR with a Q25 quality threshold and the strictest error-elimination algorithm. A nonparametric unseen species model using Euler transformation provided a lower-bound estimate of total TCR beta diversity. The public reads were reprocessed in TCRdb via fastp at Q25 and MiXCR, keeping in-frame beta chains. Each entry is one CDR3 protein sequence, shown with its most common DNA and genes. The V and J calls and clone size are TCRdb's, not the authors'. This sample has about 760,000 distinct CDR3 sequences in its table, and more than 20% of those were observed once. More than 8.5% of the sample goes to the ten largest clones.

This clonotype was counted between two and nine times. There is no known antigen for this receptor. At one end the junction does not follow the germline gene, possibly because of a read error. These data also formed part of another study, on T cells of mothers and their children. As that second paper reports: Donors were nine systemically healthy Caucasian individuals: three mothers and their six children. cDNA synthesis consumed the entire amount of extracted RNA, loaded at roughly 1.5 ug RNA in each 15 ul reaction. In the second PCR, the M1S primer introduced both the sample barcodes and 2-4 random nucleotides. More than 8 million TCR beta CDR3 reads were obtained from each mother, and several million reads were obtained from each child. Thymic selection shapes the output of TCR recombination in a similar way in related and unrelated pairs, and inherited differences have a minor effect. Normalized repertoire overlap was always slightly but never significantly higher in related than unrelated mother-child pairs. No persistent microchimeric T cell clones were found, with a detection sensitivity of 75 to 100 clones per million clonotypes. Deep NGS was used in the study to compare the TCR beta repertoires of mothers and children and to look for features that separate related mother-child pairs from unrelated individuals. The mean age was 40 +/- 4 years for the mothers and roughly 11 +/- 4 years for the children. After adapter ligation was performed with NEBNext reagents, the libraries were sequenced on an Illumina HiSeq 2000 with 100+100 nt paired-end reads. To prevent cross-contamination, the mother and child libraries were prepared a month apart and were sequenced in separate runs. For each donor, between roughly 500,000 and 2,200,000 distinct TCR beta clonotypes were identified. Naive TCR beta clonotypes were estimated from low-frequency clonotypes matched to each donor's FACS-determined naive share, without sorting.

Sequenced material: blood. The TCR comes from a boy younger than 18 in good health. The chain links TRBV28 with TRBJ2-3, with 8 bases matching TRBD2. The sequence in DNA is TGTGCCAGCAGTGTTGGACTAGCCTCAGGCGCGGATAAGCAGTATTTT. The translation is CASSVGLASGADKQYF.